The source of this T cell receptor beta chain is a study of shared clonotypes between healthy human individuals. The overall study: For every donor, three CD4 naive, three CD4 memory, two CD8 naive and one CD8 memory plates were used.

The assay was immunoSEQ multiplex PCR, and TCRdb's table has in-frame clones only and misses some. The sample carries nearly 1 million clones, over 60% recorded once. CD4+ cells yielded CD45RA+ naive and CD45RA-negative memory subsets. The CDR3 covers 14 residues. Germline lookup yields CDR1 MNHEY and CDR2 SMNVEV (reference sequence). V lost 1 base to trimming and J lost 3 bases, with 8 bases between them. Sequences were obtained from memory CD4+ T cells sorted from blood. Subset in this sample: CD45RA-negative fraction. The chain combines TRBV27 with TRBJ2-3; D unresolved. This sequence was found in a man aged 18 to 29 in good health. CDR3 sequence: CASSLFGSTDTQYF. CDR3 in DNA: TGTGCCAGCAGTTTATTTGGCTCTACAGATACGCAGTATTTT.